The entry below describes one TCR beta chain. Only in-frame clones appear in the TCRdb table, and some are missing; sequencing was by immunoSEQ multiplex PCR. The data show 450,000 to 700,000 clones, with nearly 97% seen just once and around 0.097% held by the top ten. There are 15 residues in the CDR3. CDR1 and CDR2 from the germline V gene are SGHRS and YFSETQ. Losses at the gene ends were 4 bases for V and 1 base for J; bases not matched to a gene: 5. This sample is part of a study of shared clonotypes between healthy human individuals. Naive CD8 populations comprised CD45RO-negative cells positively selected for CCR7, excluding terminally differentiated effector memory CD45RA+ cells.

V gene TRBV5-1 combines with J gene TRBJ2-5; 9 nucleotides match TRBD1. This receptor was obtained from a woman aged 30 to 39 in good health. The sequencing sample was made of naive CD8+ T cells sorted from blood. CDR3 sequence reads: CASSQDRGPQETQYF. The DNA for the CDR3 is TGCGCCAGCAGCCAGGACAGGGGTCCCCAAGAGACCCAGTACTTC.